This TCR beta chain is drawn from a study of T cell responses to AZD1222 COVID-19 vaccine. V was clipped by 5 bases and J by 2 bases, with 10 bases between them. The CDR3 loop spans 13 amino acids. Germline V CDR1 and CDR2: SEHNR, FQNEAQ (reference sequence). Sequencing used immunoSEQ multiplex PCR; TCRdb keeps in-frame clones, though not all of them. The table lists about 140,000 clones, with around 2.4% in the top ten. Regarding this clone: Antigen specificity is unknown.

Findings of the study overall: Spike regions recognized by vaccine-associated CD4 TCRs spanned the protein, led by 160-218 and 743-854. Donors in the cohort were predominantly white British and more often female, and clonal diversity was possibly underestimated.

The V gene is TRBV7-9, the J gene TRBJ2-7; D tentatively fits TRBD1 or TRBD2 (5 bases each). The sequence came from an adult in good health. The specimen was peripheral blood. The CDR3 loop is CASSRDVAYEQYF. The CDR3 DNA is TGTGCCAGCAGCCGGGACGTGGCCTACGAGCAGTACTTC.